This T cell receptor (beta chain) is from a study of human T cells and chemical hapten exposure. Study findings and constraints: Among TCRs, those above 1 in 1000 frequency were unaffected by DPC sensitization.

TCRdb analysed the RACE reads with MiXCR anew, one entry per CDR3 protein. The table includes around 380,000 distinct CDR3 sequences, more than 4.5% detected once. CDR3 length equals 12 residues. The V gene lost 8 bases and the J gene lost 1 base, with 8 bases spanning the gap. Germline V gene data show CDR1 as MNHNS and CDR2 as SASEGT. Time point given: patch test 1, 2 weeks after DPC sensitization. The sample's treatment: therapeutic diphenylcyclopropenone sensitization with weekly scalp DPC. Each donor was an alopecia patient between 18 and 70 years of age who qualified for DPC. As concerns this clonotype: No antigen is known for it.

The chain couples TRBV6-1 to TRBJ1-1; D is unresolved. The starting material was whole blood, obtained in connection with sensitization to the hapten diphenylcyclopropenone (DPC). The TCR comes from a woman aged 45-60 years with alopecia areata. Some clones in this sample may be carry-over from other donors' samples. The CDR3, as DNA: TGTGCCAGCTATCCACGGAACACTGAAGCTTTCTTT. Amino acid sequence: CASYPRNTEAFF.